This T cell receptor (beta chain) was sequenced during a study of cytomegalovirus exposure and HLA in healthy donors. Whole-study findings and limits: In vitro data verified three CMV-associated chains as specific for CMV antigens. Prediction of most subjects' HLA-A and HLA-B alleles by TCR beta sequences was reportedly accurate. Reports showed the classifier diagnosing cytomegalovirus status with high specificity and sensitivity.

CDR3 length: 14 residues. The germline V gene encodes CDR1 GTSNPN and CDR2 SVGIG (reference sequence). With 5 bases removed from V and 2 bases from J, the gap between germline ends came to 15 bases. As concerns this clone: The antigen remains unidentified.

The PCR was carried out with 60 Vbeta primers and 13 Jbeta primers. Only in-frame clones appear in the TCRdb table, and some are missing; sequencing was by immunoSEQ multiplex PCR. The sample consists of over 85,000 clones, 65% to 80% of them appearing once. Input material: PBMCs. V gene TRBV30 combines with J gene TRBJ1-1; D gene uncertain. This sequence was found in a man aged 25 to 40 in good health and CMV-seropositive. The CDR3 region has the DNA TGTGCCTGGGCGAACGGGGAGGCTAACACTGAAGCTTTCTTT. Protein sequence: CAWANGEANTEAFF.